The 4 T cell receptor beta chains below were found in one sample sequenced in a study of T cells in localized non-small cell lung cancer (dated by TCRdb to the early 2020s). The library came from the immunoSEQ multiplex PCR assay. TCRdb re-hosts the immuneACCESS table, in-frame sequences only. Its copies lack some clones; in the studies checked, an unresolved V gene accounts for under half of them, and the cause for the rest is not known. The sample table holds fewer than 3,500 clones, of which less than 30% were seen once. About a sixth of the sample lies in the top ten. This specimen was normal lung tissue next to the tumor, taken before any cancer treatment. These receptors were collected from a woman between 35 and 75 years old with stage II squamous cell lung carcinoma.

The chain has TRBV6-8 and TRBJ1-2, with D unclear. Germline V gene sequence: CDR1 MNHGY, CDR2 SAAAGT. Trimming stripped 7 bases from V and 1 base from J, with 13 bases between. There are 14 residues in the CDR3. The CDR3 is CASTHNPRNYGYTF. DNA for the CDR3: TGTGCCAGCACCCACAACCCACGTAACTATGGCTACACCTTC.

In DNA form, the CDR3 reads TGTGCCAGCAGTCCGATGTCGACAGGGGGCCGTCAGCCCCAGCATTTT. Protein sequence: CASSPMSTGGRQPQHF. The V call is TRBV6-8, the J call TRBJ1-5; TRBD1 aligns across 10 bases. The V gene end was trimmed by 5 bases and the J gene end by 6 bases; junction bases not matched to a gene: 10. In germline, CDR1 is MNHGY, CDR2 SAAAGT. CDR3 length equals 16 residues.

The genes are TRBV28 and TRBJ1-5; D uncertain. The germline V gene encodes CDR1 MDHEN and CDR2 SYDVKM. The V end lost 6 bases, the J end lost 5 bases, and 8 bases lay between the germline ends. CDR3 length: 12 amino acids. Here the CDR3 reads CASSQTHQPQHF. The CDR3 DNA is TGTGCCAGCAGCCAGACACATCAGCCCCAGCATTTT.

The chain has TRBV14 and TRBJ1-3, with a possible D match to TRBD1 (5 bases). V lost 4 bases and J 2 bases, leaving 6 bases between the germline ends. CDR1 and CDR2 (germline): SGHDN, FVKESK. The CDR3 covers 13 residues. CDR3 DNA sequence: TGTGCCAGCAGCCTGGACACTGGAAACACCATATATTTT. Protein: CASSLDTGNTIYF.